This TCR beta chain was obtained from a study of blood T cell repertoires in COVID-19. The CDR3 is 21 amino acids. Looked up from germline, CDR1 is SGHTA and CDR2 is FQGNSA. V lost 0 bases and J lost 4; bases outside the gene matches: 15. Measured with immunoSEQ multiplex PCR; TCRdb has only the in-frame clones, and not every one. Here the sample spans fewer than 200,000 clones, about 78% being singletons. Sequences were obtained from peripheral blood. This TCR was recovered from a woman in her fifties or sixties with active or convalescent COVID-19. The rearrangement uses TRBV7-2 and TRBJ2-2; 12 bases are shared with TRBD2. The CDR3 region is CASSLAALGLAGGPGTGELFF. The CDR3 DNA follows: TGTGCCAGCAGCTTAGCGGCCCTGGGGCTAGCGGGGGGGCCCGGCACCGGGGAGCTGTTTTTT.